This entry lists 2 T cell receptor beta chains sequenced from one sample in a study of CD8 T cells in ankylosing spondylitis. One entry per CDR3 protein results from TCRdb running MiXCR on the 5' RACE reads. Here the sample spans 220,000 or so distinct CDR3 sequences, over 9.5% being singletons. The sequencing input was blood, either unsorted or a sorted T cell fraction (not recorded which). These receptor sequences come from a male donor with ankylosing spondylitis or in good health (not recorded which).

This clonotype occurred many times. This chain joins TRBV7-3 and TRBJ2-6; a weak D match, TRBD1 (6 bases). Germline V gene lookup returns CDR1 SGHTA and CDR2 FQGTGA. Trimming removed 4 bases from V and 0 bases from J, with 16 bases in between. The CDR3 loop spans 18 amino acids. CDR3 DNA sequence: TGTGCCAGCAGCTCAAGACAGGTCCGCCACTCTGGGGCCAACGTCCTGACTTTC. Translated, it gives CASSSRQVRHSGANVLTF.

This clonotype was counted many times. The CDR3 DNA follows: TGTGCCAGCAGTTTATCACAGGGGTCCCGACGGCCCCAGCATTTT. It is translated as CASSLSQGSRRPQHF. This chain links TRBV28 with TRBJ1-5; 7 bases are a match to TRBD1. V lost 1 base to trimming and J lost 9 bases; unmatched junction nucleotides: 9. CDR1 MDHEN and CDR2 SYDVKM come from the germline V gene. The CDR3 has 15 residues.